This entry describes one T cell receptor (beta chain). Its specificity is unknown. This sample was taken from a study of Ad26.COV2.S vaccination and SARS-CoV-2 variants. Study information: Recipients of Ad26.COV2.S got it intramuscularly, once or twice 56 days apart. Findings and caveats of the study: Post-vaccination spike-specific CD8+ and CD4+ T cell responses reportedly had substantial breadth.

The data were produced by immunoSEQ multiplex PCR, yet TCRdb's version contains in-frame clones alone and is incomplete. The sample contains around 400,000 clones, about nine tenths of which appear only once. Treatment defined: some 20 received Ad26.COV2.S at low or high dose, single or two shots; roughly five received placebo; per-sample allocation not given. Day 63 after the first vaccine or placebo injection was the time point for sampling. The donor was a Boston adult aged 18-55 years. Here the sequenced sample was peripheral blood, taken in a trial of Ad26.COV2.S vaccine versus placebo. The sequence was collected from a person between 18 and 65 years old who received the Ad26.COV2.S COVID-19 vaccine or a placebo.

The CDR3 here is CASSSERVGEQFF. CDR3 nucleotide sequence: TGTGCCAGCAGCTCGGAAAGAGTAGGTGAGCAGTTCTTC. V gene TRBV11-2 combines with J gene TRBJ2-1, with D unclear. The CDR3 is 13 amino acids. Trimming removed 4 bases from V and 9 bases from J, with 13 bases in between. Germline-derived CDR1 and CDR2 are SGHAT and FQNNGV.